The 17 T cell receptor beta chains below all came from one sample that was sequenced in a study of OX40 agonist ivuxolimab in advanced cancers. Assay: immunoSEQ multiplex PCR; the TCRdb copy retains only in-frame clones and omits some. Of over 50,000 clones in the sample, around 93% were seen once. The specimen comprised CD4+ or CD8+ T cells sorted from blood, sampled in a trial of the OX40 agonist ivuxolimab. The source of these receptors is an adult with an advanced solid tumor such as melanoma, head and neck, liver or kidney cancer.

The gene calls are TRBV28 and TRBJ1-5; D unclear. Trimming stripped 2 bases from V and 0 bases from J, with 8 bases between. The CDR3 totals 15 residues. The germline CDR1 and CDR2 sequences are MDHEN and SYDVKM. The CDR3: CASSLTGYSNQPQHF. As DNA, the CDR3 is TGTGCCAGCAGTTTAACGGGGTATAGCAATCAGCCCCAGCATTTT.

This clone showed up just once. The rearrangement uses TRBV5-6 and TRBJ2-5; D unresolved. CDR3 length: 12 amino acids. Germline V CDR1 and CDR2: SGHDT, YYEEEE. Trimming took 0 bases from V and 4 from J, leaving 4 bases between them. The CDR3 sequence is CASSLGAETQYF. The CDR3 DNA reads TGTGCCAGCAGCTTGGGTGCAGAGACCCAGTACTTC.

The chain joins TRBV6-5 to TRBJ2-7, with D uncertain. Between the trimmed V and J ends, which lost 8 bases and 5 bases, there was a span of 13 bases. The CDR3 is 12 residues long. The germline V gene has CDR1 MNHEY and CDR2 SVGAGI. The CDR3 sequence is CASSEPANEQYF. Here the CDR3 DNA reads TGTGCCAGCTCGGAACCCGCCAACGAGCAGTACTTC.

This sequence joins TRBV14 and TRBJ2-7; D call uncertain. The CDR3 has 9 amino acids. V lost 9 bases and J 2 bases, leaving 2 bases between the germline ends. Germline values: CDR1 SGHDN, CDR2 FVKESK. CDR3 loop: CARPYEQYF. The DNA for the CDR3 is TGTGCCAGGCCCTACGAGCAGTACTTC.

The chain is built from TRBV9 and TRBJ1-2, with no clear D. From germline, CDR1 is SGDLS and CDR2 YYNGEE. Trimming removed 0 bases at V and 0 bases at J, with 6 bases between. This CDR3 spans 14 amino acids. The CDR3 sequence is CASSVGKSNYGYTF. In DNA form, the CDR3 reads TGTGCCAGCAGCGTAGGGAAGTCTAACTATGGCTACACCTTC.

The rearrangement links TRBV27 to TRBJ2-2; no reliable D call. The CDR3 consists of 12 residues. Deletions cut 2 bases from V and 6 bases from J, with 4 bases between. Germline CDR1 MNHEY, CDR2 SMNVEV (reference sequence). The CDR3 DNA is TGTGCCAGCAGTTTAAGGTCCGGGGAGCTGTTTTTT. Its translation is CASSLRSGELFF.

The chain recombines TRBV7-9 with TRBJ1-2; 9 bases are shared with TRBD1. Germline CDR1 SEHNR, CDR2 FQNEAQ (reference sequence). V trimming: 5 bases; J trimming: 7 bases; junction bases outside the gene matches: 5. The CDR3 consists of 13 residues. The DNA for the CDR3 is TGTGCCAGCAGCCCACAGGGGGCGCCTGGCTACACCTTC. Translation gives CASSPQGAPGYTF.

The chain has TRBV5-6 and TRBJ2-4; TRBD2 agrees at 9 bases. Germline CDR1 and CDR2: SGHDT and YYEEEE. With 3 bases clipped from V and 2 bases from J, the junction kept 3 bases outside the gene matches. This CDR3 has 15 amino acids. In nucleotides, the CDR3 is TGTGCCAGCAGCTATAGCGGGAGAACCAAAAACATTCAGTACTTC. Translating it yields CASSYSGRTKNIQYF.

The rearrangement links TRBV2 to TRBJ2-7; 9 positions match TRBD1. With 6 bases clipped from V and 6 bases from J, the junction kept 9 bases outside the gene matches. The CDR3 totals 14 residues. The germline V gene encodes CDR1 SNHLY and CDR2 FYNNEI. This CDR3 is CASRSGQGSVEQYV. The CDR3 nucleotides read TGTGCCAGCAGGTCGGGACAGGGATCGGTCGAGCAGTACGTC.

V and J are TRBV15 and TRBJ1-6; D gene ambiguous. The CDR3 has 12 residues. Germline V gene data show CDR1 as LNHNV and CDR2 as YYDKDF (reference sequence). Trimming shortened V by 3 bases and J by 12 bases, and 9 bases separated the two germline ends. The DNA for the CDR3 is TGTGCCACCAGCAGCTGGCGTCGACCCCTCCACTTT. This translates into CATSSWRRPLHF.

The genes are TRBV7-2 and TRBJ2-5; D unresolved. V gave up 5 bases and J gave up 4 bases, with 17 bases separating them. The CDR3 has 15 amino acids. Germline CDR1 SGHTA, CDR2 FQGNSA. The CDR3 DNA sequence: TGTGCCAGCAGCCTCGTGTTTGGGGTCGGAGAGACCCAGTACTTC. Translated: CASSLVFGVGETQYF.

This clone has just one count. This chain joins TRBV9 and TRBJ1-2; the D gene is possibly TRBD1 (6 bases). Deletions cut 0 bases from V and 3 bases from J, with 15 bases between. The CDR3 has 16 amino acids. Germline V lookup: CDR1 SGDLS, CDR2 YYNGEE. The CDR3 DNA reads as TGTGCCAGCAGCGTAGGTTCTTGGACAGAGGACTATGGCTACACCTTC. This codes for CASSVGSWTEDYGYTF.

The chain carries TRBV11-2 and TRBJ2-5; D could derive from TRBD1 or TRBD2 (6 bases each). CDR3 length: 14 amino acids. Trimming shortened V by 1 base and J by 5 bases, and 11 bases separated the two germline ends. Germline V gene sequence: CDR1 SGHAT, CDR2 FQNNGV. DNA of the CDR3: TGTGCCAGCAGCTTAGTTCGGGGGCCCGAGACCCAGTACTTC. This encodes CASSLVRGPETQYF.

The CDR3 is CASSFTEWGNQPQHF. The DNA of the CDR3 is TGTGCCAGCAGTTTTACAGAGTGGGGCAATCAGCCCCAGCATTTT. This sequence joins TRBV28 and TRBJ1-5; no reliable D call. This CDR3 region has 15 residues. CDR1 and CDR2 (germline): MDHEN, SYDVKM. V lost 3 bases and J lost 2, with 11 bases in between.

This chain joins TRBV15 and TRBJ2-1, with D uncertain. Per germline, CDR1 LNHNV and CDR2 YYDKDF (reference sequence). Trimming cost V 0 bases and J 0 bases, with 9 bases left between them. There are 16 residues in the CDR3. CDR3: CATSRDTGSSYNEQFF. The CDR3 DNA sequence: TGTGCCACCAGCAGAGATACGGGTAGCTCCTACAATGAGCAGTTCTTC.

V gene TRBV4-1 combines with J gene TRBJ2-7; maybe TRBD2 (7 bases). The V gene lost 1 base and the J gene lost 5 bases, with 12 bases spanning the gap. CDR1 and CDR2 from the germline V gene are MGHRA and YSYEKL. The CDR3 is 14 amino acids. The CDR3: CASSQGGGRDEQYF. In nucleotides, the CDR3 is TGCGCCAGCAGCCAAGGGGGGGGCCGGGACGAGCAGTACTTC.

This chain uses TRBV29-1 with TRBJ2-1; the match to TRBD2 covers 13 bases. The CDR3 consists of 17 residues. Germline V lookup: CDR1 SQVTM, CDR2 ANQGSEA. V trimming: 0 bases; J trimming: 7 bases; junction bases outside the gene matches: 9. The CDR3 nucleotides are TGCAGCGTTGAAGATCTCGGACTAGCGGGAGAAGGGAATGAGCAGTTCTTC. Protein product: CSVEDLGLAGEGNEQFF.